This TCR beta chain is drawn from a study of HIV-infected children after antiretroviral therapy interruption. Study-wide context: EBV and CMV exposure was recorded in most children.

V dropped 0 bases and J dropped 7; count of bases not matched to a gene: 17. The CDR3 is 17 amino acids. Germline V gives CDR1 GTSNPN, CDR2 SVGIG (reference sequence). A 3' RACE protocol on RNA, with unique molecular identifiers, produced the TCR library. TCRdb re-called the 3' RACE reads with MiXCR, one entry per CDR3 protein. The data contain more than 75,000 distinct CDR3 sequences, around 6.9% of them singletons. Treatment reported: PENTA 11 planned treatment interruption arm or continuous ART arm. This chain connects TRBV30 to TRBJ2-7, with 8 bases matching TRBD2. The sample consisted of CD45RA+ CD4+ T cells from PBMCs, pooled from several time points, taken from a donor given antiretroviral therapy, either interrupted or continuous. The sample's subset: naive CD4+ CD45RA+ CD45RO- T cells. The sequence was obtained from a pool of human donors with HIV. The CDR3 is CAWSVLAGGADTREQYF. In DNA, the CDR3 is TGTGCCTGGAGTGTACTTGCGGGGGGAGCCGACACGCGGGAGCAGTACTTC.